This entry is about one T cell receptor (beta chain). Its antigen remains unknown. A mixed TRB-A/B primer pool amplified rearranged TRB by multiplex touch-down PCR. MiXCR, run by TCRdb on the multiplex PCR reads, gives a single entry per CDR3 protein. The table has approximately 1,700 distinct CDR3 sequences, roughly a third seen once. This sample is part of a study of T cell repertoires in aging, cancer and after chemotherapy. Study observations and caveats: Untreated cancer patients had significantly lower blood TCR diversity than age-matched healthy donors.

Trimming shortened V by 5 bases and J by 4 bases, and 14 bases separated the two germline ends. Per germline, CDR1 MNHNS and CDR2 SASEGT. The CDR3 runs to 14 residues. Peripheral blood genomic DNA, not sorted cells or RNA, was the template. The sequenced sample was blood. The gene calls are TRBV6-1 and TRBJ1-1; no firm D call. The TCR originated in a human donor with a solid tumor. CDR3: CASSYGGDPTEAFF. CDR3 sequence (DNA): TGTGCCAGCAGTTACGGCGGGGATCCCACTGAAGCTTTCTTT.